This T cell receptor beta chain is from a study of spatial heterogeneity in lung cancer. Study overall: Available PBMC from follow-up, collected a median of approximately 25 months after resection, underwent sequencing. General study points: Tumor TCRs that were ubiquitous and expanded showed up in blood more at resection than follow-up.

Time point: blood at routine non-recurrence follow-up after resection. The input material, whole RNA from tumor, nontumor lung or frozen PBMC, was sequenced unsorted. This clonotype was detected many times. The antigen remains undetermined. The germline V gene has CDR1 SGHAT and CDR2 FQDESV (reference sequence). The CDR3 loop spans 15 amino acids. The V end was cut by 6 bases, the J end by 7 bases, with 16 bases between. A unique molecular identifier was carried by every single TCR cDNA molecule. TCRdb ran MiXCR on the 5' RACE reads and lists one entry per CDR3 protein. This table holds about 70,000 distinct CDR3 sequences, roughly 9% found once.

The input for sequencing was PBMCs, taken at follow-up. The receptor was derived from a female donor with early-stage non-small cell lung cancer. The chain uses TRBV11-1 and TRBJ1-6, with a weak D call TRBD1 (6 bases). The CDR3 DNA follows: TGTGCCAGCAGTTCGAACAACAGGGAGAATTCACCCCTCCACTTT. Protein: CASSSNNRENSPLHF. Looking up the rest from reference TRBV11-1 and TRBJ1-6 gives the full variable domain: EAEVAQSPRYKITEKSQAVAFWCDPISGHATLYWYRQILGQGPELLVQFQDESVVDDSQLPKDRFSAERLKGVDSTLKIQPAELGDSAMYLCASSSNNRENSPLHFGNGTRLTVT.